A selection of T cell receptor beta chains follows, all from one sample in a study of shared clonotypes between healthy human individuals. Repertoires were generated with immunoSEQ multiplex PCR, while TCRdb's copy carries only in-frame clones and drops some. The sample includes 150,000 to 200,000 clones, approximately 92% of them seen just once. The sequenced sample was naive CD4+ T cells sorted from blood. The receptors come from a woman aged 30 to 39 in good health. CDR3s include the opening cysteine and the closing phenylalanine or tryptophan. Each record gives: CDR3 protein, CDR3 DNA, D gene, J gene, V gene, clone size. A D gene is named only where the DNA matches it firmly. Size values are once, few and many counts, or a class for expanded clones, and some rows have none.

CASSIPGLAAFLGQETQYF | TGTGCCAGCAGCATACCAGGACTAGCGGCTTTCCTGGGGCAAGAGACCCAGTACTTC | TRBD2 | TRBJ2-5 | TRBV7-8 | NA
CASSLAGLSDAKNIQYF | TGTGCCAGCAGCTTGGCCGGACTATCCGATGCCAAAAACATTCAGTACTTC | NA | TRBJ2-4 | TRBV5-6 | once
CAWSVARTSNEQFF | TGTGCCTGGAGTGTAGCCCGAACCTCCAATGAGCAGTTCTTC | NA | TRBJ2-1 | TRBV30 | NA
CASSPGQNIIYEQYF | TGTGCCAGCAGTCCAGGACAAAATATTATCTACGAGCAGTACTTC | NA | TRBJ2-7 | TRBV28 | NA
CASSESLISTEKLFF | TGCGCCAGCAGTGAGTCCCTAATCTCTACGGAAAAACTGTTTTTT | NA | TRBJ1-4 | TRBV10-2 | NA
CASSAPRLADEQFF | TGTGCCAGCAGCGCCCCGCGGCTAGCGGATGAGCAGTTCTTC | TRBD2 | TRBJ2-1 | TRBV7-9 | NA
CASSQDRTPATNEKLFF | TGCGCCAGCAGCCAAGATCGGACGCCCGCAACTAATGAAAAACTGTTTTTT | NA | TRBJ1-4 | TRBV4-1 | once
CASSLRDPYEQYF | TGTGCCAGCAGCCTCCGGGACCCCTACGAGCAGTACTTC | NA | TRBJ2-7 | TRBV28 | NA
CASSLLGRLTNYGYTF | TGTGCCAGCAGCTTGCTCGGGCGGTTAACTAACTATGGCTACACCTTC | NA | TRBJ1-2 | TRBV5-6 | NA
CASSLVLANTEAFF | TGCGCCAGCAGCTTGGTTTTGGCGAACACTGAAGCTTTCTTT | NA | TRBJ1-1 | TRBV5-1 | NA
CASSEWGEGSNQPQHF | TGTGCCAGCAGTGAATGGGGGGAAGGAAGCAATCAGCCCCAGCATTTT | NA | TRBJ1-5 | TRBV2 | NA
CASRFPGRQNEKLFF | TGTGCCAGCCGTTTTCCGGGACGGCAGAATGAAAAACTGTTTTTT | NA | TRBJ1-4 | TRBV19 | NA
CASRRTSGHGETQYF | TGTGCCAGCAGACGGACTAGCGGACACGGAGAGACCCAGTACTTC | TRBD2 | TRBJ2-5 | TRBV6-6 | NA
CASRNGQGAIEQYF | TGTGCCAGCAGGAATGGACAGGGGGCAATCGAGCAGTACTTC | TRBD1 | TRBJ2-7 | TRBV6-1 | few
CASSGPGQGPSRSLLEQYF | TGTGCCAGCAGTGGACCGGGACAGGGTCCTTCCAGGAGTTTGCTCGAGCAGTACTTC | TRBD1 | TRBJ2-7 | TRBV2 | once
CASSVQGLGNTIYF | TGTGCCAGCAGTGTTCAGGGCCTCGGAAACACCATATATTTT | NA | TRBJ1-3 | TRBV2 | NA
CASSMDRENSPLHF | TGTGCCAGCAGCATGGACAGGGAAAATTCACCCCTCCACTTT | TRBD1 | TRBJ1-6 | TRBV28 | NA
CASARASGGTYEQYF | TGTGCCAGCGCTCGGGCTAGCGGGGGGACCTACGAGCAGTACTTC | TRBD2 | TRBJ2-7 | TRBV6-5 | NA
CATKNPERQSNYGYTF | TGTGCCACCAAGAACCCGGAGAGACAATCTAACTATGGCTACACCTTC | NA | TRBJ1-2 | TRBV19 | NA
CASSYSITGVAYGYTF | TGTGCCAGCAGTTACTCGATTACAGGGGTGGCCTATGGCTACACCTTC | TRBD1 | TRBJ1-2 | TRBV6-5 | NA
CASSEGGLSYNEQFF | TGCGCCAGCAGTGAGGGGGGATTATCCTACAATGAGCAGTTCTTC | NA | TRBJ2-1 | TRBV10-1 | NA
CASSSGQPMNTEAFF | TGTGCCAGCTCATCGGGACAGCCGATGAACACTGAAGCTTTCTTT | TRBD1 | TRBJ1-1 | TRBV18 | NA
CASSIDRGLNEQYF | TGTGCCAGTAGTATCGACAGGGGTCTCAACGAGCAGTACTTC | TRBD1 | TRBJ2-7 | TRBV19 | NA
CASRHRDGDYGYTF | TGTGCCAGCAGACACCGGGACGGAGACTATGGCTACACCTTC | NA | TRBJ1-2 | TRBV9 | NA
CASSVAGLAANTGELFF | TGTGCCAGCAGCGTAGCGGGACTAGCGGCGAACACCGGGGAGCTGTTTTTT | TRBD2 | TRBJ2-2 | TRBV9 | NA
CASSIGLVSYEQYF | TGTGCCAGCAGTATAGGACTAGTTTCCTACGAGCAGTACTTC | TRBD2 | TRBJ2-7 | TRBV28 | few
CASSKEGSSNQPQHF | TGTGCCAGCAGTAAGGAGGGGTCTAGCAATCAGCCCCAGCATTTT | NA | TRBJ1-5 | TRBV2 | once
CASSVAGTSYEQYF | TGTGCCAGCAGCGTAGCCGGGACAAGCTACGAGCAGTACTTC | NA | TRBJ2-7 | TRBV9 | NA
CSGKDRRGTDTQYF | TGCAGCGGCAAGGACAGGCGCGGCACAGATACGCAGTATTTT | TRBD1 | TRBJ2-3 | TRBV29-1 | NA
CASSWDTSGSNYEQYF | TGCGCCAGCAGCTGGGATACTAGCGGGTCCAACTACGAGCAGTACTTC | TRBD2 | TRBJ2-7 | TRBV5-1 | NA
CASSFQQTLRPLHF | TGTGCCAGCAGTTTCCAGCAGACTTTGAGACCCCTCCACTTT | NA | TRBJ1-6 | TRBV27 | NA
CASRKQGLVIGQYF | TGTGCCAGCAGGAAACAGGGACTAGTCATCGGGCAGTACTTC | TRBD2 | TRBJ2-7 | TRBV2 | NA